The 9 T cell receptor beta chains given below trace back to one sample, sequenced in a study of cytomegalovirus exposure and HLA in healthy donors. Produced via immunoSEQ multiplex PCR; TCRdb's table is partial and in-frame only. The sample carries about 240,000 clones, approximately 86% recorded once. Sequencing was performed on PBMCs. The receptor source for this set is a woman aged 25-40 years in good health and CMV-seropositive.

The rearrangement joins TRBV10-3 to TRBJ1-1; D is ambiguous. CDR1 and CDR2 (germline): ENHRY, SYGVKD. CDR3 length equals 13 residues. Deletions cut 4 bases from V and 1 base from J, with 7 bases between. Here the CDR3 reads CAISAAGNTEAFF. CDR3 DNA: TGTGCCATCAGTGCCGCGGGGAACACTGAAGCTTTCTTT.

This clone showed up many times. The CDR3 DNA follows: TGTGCCAGTAGTAAGGGCCAAGGACAGAATCAGCCCCAGCATTTT. This codes for CASSKGQGQNQPQHF. The chain has TRBV19 and TRBJ1-5; the D gene is possibly TRBD1 (6 bases). Trimming removed 4 bases at V and 4 bases at J, with 14 bases between. This CDR3 is built from 15 residues. CDR1 is LNHDA and CDR2 is SQIVND in the germline V gene (reference sequence).

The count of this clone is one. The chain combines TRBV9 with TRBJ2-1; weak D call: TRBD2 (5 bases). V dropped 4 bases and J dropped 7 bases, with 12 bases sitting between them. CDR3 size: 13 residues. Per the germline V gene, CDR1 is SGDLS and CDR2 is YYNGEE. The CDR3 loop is CASSQRSGNEQFF. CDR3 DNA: TGTGCCAGCAGCCAAAGGTCGGGGAATGAGCAGTTCTTC.

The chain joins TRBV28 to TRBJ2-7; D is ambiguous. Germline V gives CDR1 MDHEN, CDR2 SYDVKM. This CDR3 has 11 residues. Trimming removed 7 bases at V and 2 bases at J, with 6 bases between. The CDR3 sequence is CASTQTYEQYF. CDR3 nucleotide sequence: TGTGCCAGCACCCAAACCTACGAGCAGTACTTC.

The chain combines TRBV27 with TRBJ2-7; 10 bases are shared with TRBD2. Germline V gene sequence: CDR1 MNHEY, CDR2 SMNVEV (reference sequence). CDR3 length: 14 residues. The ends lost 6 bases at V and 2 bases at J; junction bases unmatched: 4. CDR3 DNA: TGTGCCAGCAGGATAGGACTAGCGGCCTACGAGCAGTACTTC. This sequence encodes CASRIGLAAYEQYF.

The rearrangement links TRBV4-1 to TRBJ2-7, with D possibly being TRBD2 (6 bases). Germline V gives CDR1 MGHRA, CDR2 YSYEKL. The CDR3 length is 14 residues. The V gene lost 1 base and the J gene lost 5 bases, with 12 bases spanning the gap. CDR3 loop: CASSQVSGEDEQYF. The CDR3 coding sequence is TGCGCCAGCAGCCAAGTATCGGGAGAGGACGAGCAGTACTTC.

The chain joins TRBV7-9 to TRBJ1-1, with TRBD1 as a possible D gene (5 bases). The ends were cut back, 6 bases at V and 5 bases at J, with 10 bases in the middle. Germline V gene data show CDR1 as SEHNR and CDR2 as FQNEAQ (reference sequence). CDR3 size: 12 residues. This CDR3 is CASSQGSTEAFF. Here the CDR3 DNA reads TGTGCCAGCAGTCAGGGAAGTACTGAAGCTTTCTTT.

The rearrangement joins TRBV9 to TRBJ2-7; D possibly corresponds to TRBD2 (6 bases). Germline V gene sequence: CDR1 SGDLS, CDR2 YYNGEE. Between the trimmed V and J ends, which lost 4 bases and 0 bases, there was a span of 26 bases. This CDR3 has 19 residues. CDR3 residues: CASSSDRGTSERDSYEQYF. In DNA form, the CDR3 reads TGTGCCAGCAGCTCAGACAGAGGGACTTCCGAGAGGGACTCCTACGAGCAGTACTTC.

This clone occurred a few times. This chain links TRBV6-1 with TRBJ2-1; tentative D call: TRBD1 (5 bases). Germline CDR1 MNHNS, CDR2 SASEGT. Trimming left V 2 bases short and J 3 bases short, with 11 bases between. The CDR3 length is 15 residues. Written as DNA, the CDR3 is TGTGCCAGCAGTGAACAGGGTGGGGACTACAATGAGCAGTTCTTC. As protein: CASSEQGGDYNEQFF.